The 2 T cell receptor beta chains presented below share a single source sample, sequenced in a study of T cell responses to AZD1222 COVID-19 vaccine. The table came from immunoSEQ multiplex PCR; TCRdb's copy has only in-frame clones and leaves some out. The sample lists hundreds of thousands of clones; 94% were seen once. The material sequenced was peripheral blood, taken 28 days after the second AZD1222 dose. The source of these receptors is an adult who received the AZD1222 COVID-19 vaccine.

The chain couples TRBV10-3 to TRBJ2-7; 8 nucleotides match TRBD1. Germline V gene sequence: CDR1 ENHRY, CDR2 SYGVKD. V shed 7 bases and J 7 bases; nucleotides not matched to a gene: 9. CDR3 size: 13 residues. CDR3 coding DNA: TGTGCCATCACCCCCGGGACAGGACTTGAGCAGTACTTC. This codes for CAITPGTGLEQYF.

The chain couples TRBV19 to TRBJ1-6; D unresolved. The CDR3 is made up of 15 amino acids. Between the trimmed V and J ends, which lost 5 bases and 8 bases, there was a span of 16 bases. CDR1 LNHDA and CDR2 SQIVND come from the germline V gene (reference sequence). The CDR3 DNA reads TGTGCCAGTAGTCCCCCGACCTTTGGAGATTCACCCCTCCACTTT. Amino acid sequence: CASSPPTFGDSPLHF. The complete variable domain, with remaining parts taken from reference TRBV19 and TRBJ1-6, reads DGGITQSPKYLFRKEGQNVTLSCEQNLNHDAMYWYRQDPGQGLRLIYYSQIVNDFQKGDIAEGYSVSREKKESFPLTVTSAQKNPTAFYLCASSPPTFGDSPLHFGNGTRLTVT.